The present T cell receptor (beta chain) was sequenced within a study of shared clonotypes between healthy human individuals (dated by TCRdb to 2019 to 2021). As for the study more broadly: The cohort comprised a couple of women and a few men aged 18 to 49 years. For each donor, three plates each were used for CD4 naive and CD4 memory, two plates were used for CD8 naive, and one plate was used for CD8 memory. The study deeply sequenced blood TCR repertoires of about 5 healthy adults to estimate repertoire size and the extent of clonotype sharing between individuals. To increase sequencing depth and limit assay-specific biases, TCR repertoire library preparation and sequencing were carried out by different laboratories using diverse techniques. Per donor, leukapheresis produced somewhere between about 0.85 and 10 billion PBMCs.

The donors were healthy, HIV-negative adults with no recently reported acute infections or vaccinations. Every donor was a Caucasian adult residing in Nashville, Tennessee, USA. CD4+ T cells were enriched by magnetic negative selection, after which naive cells were positively selected on CD45RA and the negative fraction was taken as the memory subset. After blood collection by leukapheresis, PBMCs were isolated using Ficoll-Histopaque density gradient centrifugation and then cryopreserved in the vapor phase of liquid nitrogen. Analytical flow cytometry was used to check the purity and quantity of each magnetically sorted T cell population. Genomic DNA was isolated from each sorted fraction and quantified by UV absorbance on a Nanodrop 2000c. Study-wide conclusions, independent of this receptor: Naive subsets generally had larger estimated clonotype richness than memory subsets. Clonotypes shared by all four sorted-subset donors showed higher generation probabilities than non-shared clonotypes. Sharing across several donors was observed for 4.5% to 6.5% of naive CD4, less than 4% of naive CD8, roughly 2.3% of memory CD4, and less than 0.45% of memory CD8 clonotypes. Pairwise subsampling led to the expectation that sequencing depth would affect the degree of clonotype sharing among donors. Even with the large sequencing depth, rarefaction of the sorted-subset datasets indicated that sequencing was incomplete. Because the study included a small number of donors, the genetic and exposure-history diversity represented was limited. Only blood was sampled, and tissue TCR repertoires likely differ from those in blood.

Using the deep immunoSEQ assay, multiplex PCR amplified TCR CDR3 regions from genomic DNA. For each cell subset, the extracted genomic DNA was distributed evenly across all wells of several immunoSEQ 96-well plates, and each plate served as one replicate. Each replicate PCR for sorted subsets received approximately 200 ng genomic DNA, equal to tens of thousands of T cell genomes. Purified libraries were quantified with a Qubit 3.0 fluorometer, sized on a Bioanalyzer 2100, and re-quantified with the KAPA Library Quantification kit. A separate single-read 150-cycle Illumina NextSeq 550 flow cell was used to sequence each immunoSEQ 96-well plate. In the source study's methods: Because the immunoSEQ output held only junctional sequences and lacked quality scores, the filtering could not match the filtering applied to full-length reads. To assign V/J genes and CDR3, sequences were annotated using PyIR, a Python wrapper for IgBLAST v1.9, with IMGT germline references. Any read was removed if the V/J assignment was weak (E-value above 1e-6), the CDR3 was missing, or the read contained stop codons, out-of-frame junctions, or ambiguous translated residues. V3J clonotypes were defined by identical inferred V gene, J gene, and CDR3 amino acid sequence. To compute the percentage overlap between repertoires, the number of shared unique clonotypes was divided by the size of the smaller repertoire. RTK rarefaction, the Chao1 estimator, and Recon v2.1 estimates of unobserved clonotypes were used to assess repertoire richness. For all TCRbeta clonotypes obtained by the gDNA method from a few donors, generation probabilities were computed with OLGA. TCRdb carries this immuneACCESS record with in-frame sequences only. Its versions omit some clonotypes, under half of them owing to an unresolved V gene in the studies checked, with the rest unexplained. That table supplies the V and J calls and clone size; D and trimming were determined from the DNA. Within this sample are roughly 2.2 million clones, with over 85% of them counted one time only. The top ten constitute about 0.39% of the sample.

Looking up the germline V gene yields CDR1 SGHTA and CDR2 FQGTGA. At the junction V is shortened by 3 bases and J by 7 bases, with 15 bases in between. The CDR3, from cysteine to phenylalanine, totals 14 residues. Only the CDR3 part of the read is kept: 42 bases, read in frame from the first base. Concerning this clone itself: Its cognate antigen has yet to be identified. No quality values exist for individual bases; no much larger clone is one base distant.

The TCR comes from a man between 18 and 35 years old in good health. Some clones in this sample may be carry-over from other donors' samples. The sequenced material came from naive CD4+ T cells from PBMCs. What the cell subset or site label conveys for this sample: CD45RA+ positively selected. The rearranged chain carries TRBV7-3 and TRBJ1-2, with no D gene named confidently. The CDR3: CASSFRASPSGYTF. The DNA sequence is TGTGCCAGCAGCTTCCGGGCCTCGCCCAGTGGCTACACCTTC.